This entry describes one T cell receptor beta chain. Its specificity is not known. The source of the sample is a study of shared clonotypes between healthy human individuals. Findings of the study overall: The sampled material consisted only of blood, and tissue repertoires are likely to differ. Non-shared clonotypes had lower generation probabilities than clonotypes shared by all four sorted-subset donors.

The split of CD4+ cells yielded CD45RA+ naive and CD45RA-negative memory subsets. Under the authors' procedure: Junction-only sequences without quality scores were provided by ImmunoSEQ, so filtering was different. Clones were read by immunoSEQ multiplex PCR, and TCRdb kept only the in-frame ones, dropping some. V and J calls plus clone size are reproduced from that table; the DNA served to infer D and trimming. The repertoire has about 2.3 million clones, 90% to 95% of them found once; the top ten carry under 0.45%. Germline trimming cut 0 bases from V and 1 base from J; bases unmatched to any gene: 5. The CDR3 has 18 amino acids. The germline gives CDR1 KGHSH, CDR2 LQKENI.

The TCR was taken from a man between 18 and 29 years old in good health. Some clones in this sample may be carry-over from other donors' samples. The chain couples TRBV18 to TRBJ2-5; 13 positions match TRBD2. What was sequenced was naive CD4+ T cells from PBMCs. The subset was: CD45RA+ positively selected. CDR3 coding DNA: TGTGCCAGCTCACCACCGTTCGGGACTAGCGGGACCCAAGAGACCCAGTACTTC. This translates into CASSPPFGTSGTQETQYF. The variable domain in full, with the rest retrieved from reference TRBV18 and TRBJ2-5, is NAGVMQNPRHLVRRRGQEARLRCSPMKGHSHVYWYRQLPEEGLKFMVYLQKENIIDESGMPKERFSAEFPKEGPSILRIQQVVRGDSAAYFCASSPPFGTSGTQETQYFGPGTRLLVL.